This is a list of T cell receptor beta chains from one sample in a study of early T cells in non-severe SARS-CoV-2 infection. TCRdb reanalysed the 5' RACE reads using MiXCR and keeps one entry per CDR3 protein. The sample contains about 69,000 distinct CDR3 sequences, 3.5% to 6% of which appear only once. The sample consisted of whole blood, taken at baseline. These receptors originate from an adult who was a healthcare worker with PCR-confirmed SARS-CoV-2 infection or an uninfected control (not recorded which). The donor label of this sample is uncertain. Each CDR3 is given with its conserved first and last residue. The D gene is left open where the match is weak. Only part of the rows carry a size: once, few, many, or a class if the clone is expanded.

V,size,D,J,CDR3,DNA
TRBV7-8,many,NA,TRBJ1-1,CASSLAGDTEAFF,TGTGCCAGCAGCTTAGCAGGAGACACTGAAGCTTTCTTT
TRBV6-2/TRBV6-3,NA,NA,TRBJ2-7,CASGEYEQYF,TGTGCCAGCGGGGAGTACGAGCAGTACTTC
TRBV7-2,NA,NA,TRBJ1-2,CASSPQTGMDGYTF,TGTGCCAGCAGTCCACAGACAGGAATGGATGGCTACACCTTC
TRBV20-1,few,NA,TRBJ2-1,CSARQGLGNEQFF,TGCAGTGCTAGGCAGGGGTTGGGGAATGAGCAGTTCTTC
TRBV11-2,many,TRBD1,TRBJ2-2,CASSRPGQLATGELFF,TGTGCCAGCAGCCGTCCGGGACAGCTTGCTACCGGGGAGCTGTTTTTT
TRBV6-5,few,NA,TRBJ2-2,CASSYDRGRHGELFF,TGTGCCAGCAGTTACGATCGCGGCCGGCACGGGGAGCTGTTTTTT
TRBV5-6,few,NA,TRBJ1-3,CASSFPGSGNTIYF,TGTGCCAGCAGCTTTCCCGGGTCTGGAAACACCATATATTTT
TRBV2,few,NA,TRBJ1-4,CAIHPGLFF,TGTGCCATCCATCCCGGACTGTTTTTT
TRBV5-4,many,NA,TRBJ2-1,CASRPPSRDTDNEQFF,TGTGCCAGCAGGCCCCCGTCCCGGGACACGGATAATGAGCAGTTCTTC
TRBV11-2,NA,NA,TRBJ2-7,CASSFRGYEQYF,TGTGCCAGCAGCTTCCGAGGGTACGAGCAGTACTTC
TRBV27,many,TRBD1,TRBJ1-1,CASSLFGTGGSEAFF,TGTGCCAGCAGTTTATTTGGGACAGGGGGTTCTGAAGCTTTCTTT
TRBV10-2,many,NA,TRBJ1-6,CASGGRSPLHF,TGCGCCAGCGGGGGTAGGTCACCCCTCCACTTT
TRBV28,many,NA,TRBJ2-7,CASSMANSYEQYF,TGTGCCAGCAGCATGGCGAACTCCTACGAGCAGTACTTC
TRBV7-2,many,NA,TRBJ1-5,CASSPFHQPQHF,TGTGCCAGCAGCCCCTTCCATCAGCCCCAGCATTTT
TRBV11-3,many,NA,TRBJ2-5,CASSLGEPYQETQYF,TGTGCCAGCAGCTTGGGGGAACCGTACCAAGAGACCCAGTACTTC
TRBV6-2/TRBV6-3,many,NA,TRBJ2-7,CASSRPTAYEQYF,TGTGCCAGCAGCCGCCCGACGGCCTACGAGCAGTACTTC
TRBV9,NA,TRBD2,TRBJ2-2,CASSPRTSGASGELFF,TGTGCCAGCAGCCCACGGACTAGCGGGGCATCCGGGGAGCTGTTTTTT
TRBV10-3,few,NA,TRBJ2-1,CAIRSTRVGNEQFF,TGTGCCATCAGGTCCACTAGGGTAGGCAATGAGCAGTTCTTC
TRBV29-1,NA,TRBD2,TRBJ2-7,CSVGGGASEQYF,TGCAGCGTTGGCGGGGGGGCCTCCGAGCAGTACTTC
TRBV27,few,TRBD1,TRBJ1-4,CASSYGTGGEKLFF,TGTGCCAGCAGTTATGGGACAGGGGGTGAAAAACTGTTTTTT
TRBV28,few,NA,TRBJ2-7,CASIRDTSNYEQYF,TGTGCCAGCATTCGGGACACTTCTAACTACGAGCAGTACTTC
TRBV18,NA,NA,TRBJ2-3,CASSPDSRTDTQYF,TGTGCCAGCTCACCGGACAGTCGCACAGATACGCAGTATTTT
TRBV20-1,many,NA,TRBJ1-2,CSASSRRHYGYTF,TGCAGTGCTAGTAGCAGGCGGCACTATGGCTACACCTTC
TRBV10-3,few,TRBD2,TRBJ2-7,CAISDPGTSFYEQYF,TGTGCCATCAGTGACCCCGGGACTAGTTTTTACGAGCAGTACTTC
TRBV20-1,many,NA,TRBJ2-7,CSADAGQFYEQYF,TGCAGTGCTGACGCCGGACAGTTCTACGAGCAGTACTTC
TRBV18,NA,TRBD1,TRBJ1-6,CASSPPGQGVSPLHF,TGTGCCAGCTCACCACCGGGACAGGGAGTTTCACCCCTCCACTTT
TRBV25-1,NA,TRBD1,TRBJ1-1,CASAGQHPTEAFF,TGTGCCAGCGCGGGACAGCACCCTACTGAAGCTTTCTTT